A single sample is the source of the 10 T cell receptor beta chains below, sequenced in a study of T-cell memory formation after mild COVID-19 (dated by TCRdb to the early 2020s). Receptor amplification or capture employed 5' RACE. These reads were obtained on an Illumina NovaSeq 6000. TCRdb reprocessed the public reads (quality trimming at Q25 with fastp, clone calling with MiXCR) and kept in-frame beta chains. CDR3 protein duplicates are merged, each entry listing the most common genes and DNA. Across this sample there are around 340,000 distinct CDR3 sequences, with approximately 12% seen only once. Of the sample, 20% to 25% falls within the top ten clones. Sequenced: PBMCs or a T cell subset sorted from them (not recorded which). Receptors originate from a man aged 18 to 30 who had mild COVID-19 (a few samples of this study predate the infection). The sample titles of this study are shuffled in the database, so cell type and time point are left out; the donor was told from shared clones.

The chain joins TRBV6-5 to TRBJ1-4; D gene uncertain. Germline values: CDR1 MNHEY, CDR2 SVGAGI. The CDR3 has 17 residues. Trimming took off 0 bases at V and 7 bases at J, with 18 bases between the two ends. CDR3 loop: CASSYSETEAFLEKLFF. The CDR3 coding sequence is TGTGCCAGCAGTTACTCGGAGACTGAAGCCTTTCTTGAAAAACTGTTTTTT.

The V gene is TRBV5-1, the J gene TRBJ2-2, with TRBD1 matching over 9 bases. The CDR3 runs to 15 residues. Germline CDR1 SGHRS, CDR2 YFSETQ. The junction had 2 bases not matched to a gene; V was cut back by 2 bases and J by 3 bases. The CDR3 is CASSFGDRDTGELFF. The DNA of the CDR3 is TGCGCCAGCAGCTTCGGGGACAGGGACACCGGGGAGCTGTTTTTT.

This sequence joins TRBV5-1 and TRBJ1-1; 8 bases line up with TRBD1. The CDR3 contains 13 residues. J gave up 4 bases and V 9 bases, and 8 bases lay outside the gene matches. Germline CDR1 SGHRS, CDR2 YFSETQ. The CDR3 sequence is CATAGGAGTEAFF. The CDR3 DNA reads TGCGCCACCGCAGGGGGCGCGGGCACTGAAGCTTTCTTT.

The chain joins TRBV6-6 to TRBJ2-7; D gene uncertain. Germline V lookup: CDR1 MNHNY, CDR2 SVGAGI (reference sequence). V shed 8 bases and J shed 6 bases, with 20 bases lying between them. This CDR3 is built from 14 residues. CDR3 amino acids: CASGYAGPPGEQYF. The CDR3 nucleotides read TGTGCCAGCGGCTACGCCGGGCCGCCCGGCGAGCAGTACTTC.

This chain connects TRBV11-2 to TRBJ1-1, with 8 bases fitting TRBD1. The V gene end was trimmed by 8 bases and the J gene end by 0 bases; junction bases not matched to a gene: 8. This CDR3 has 15 residues. Germline assignment: CDR1 SGHAT and CDR2 FQNNGV. The CDR3 region has the DNA TGTGCCAGCGGGGGGTCAGGGGGCCTGAACACTGAAGCTTTCTTT. Translating it yields CASGGSGGLNTEAFF.

This chain links TRBV7-8 with TRBJ1-1; a possible D gene is TRBD1 (5 bases). Trimming took 5 bases from V and 11 from J, leaving 18 bases between them. Per the germline V gene, CDR1 is SGHVS and CDR2 is FQNEAQ. CDR3 length equals 13 residues. The CDR3 sequence: CASSPGALFRAFF. The CDR3 bases are TGTGCCAGCAGCCCCGGGGCCCTGTTCCGGGCTTTCTTT.

This clonotype came up many times. The gene calls are TRBV7-2 and TRBJ2-7; perhaps D is TRBD1 or TRBD2 (5 bases each). The V gene's germline CDR1 is SGHTA and CDR2 FQGNSA. The CDR3 length is 16 residues. Deletions cut 1 base from V and 4 bases from J, with 17 bases between. The CDR3 region has the DNA TGTGCCAGCAGCTTAGGTCGGGGACCATCCACTTACGAGCAGTACGTC. It translates to CASSLGRGPSTYEQYV.

The genes are TRBV15 and TRBJ2-7, with 11 positions matching TRBD1. This CDR3 spans 16 amino acids. V lost 0 bases to trimming and J lost 4 bases; unmatched junction nucleotides: 5. The germline V gene has CDR1 LNHNV and CDR2 YYDKDF (reference sequence). The CDR3 reads CATSRDYGTGGYEQYF. In DNA form, the CDR3 reads TGTGCCACCAGCAGAGATTACGGGACAGGGGGGTACGAGCAGTACTTC.

The genes are TRBV12-3 or TRBV12-4 and TRBJ1-5; D unclear. The CDR3 covers 14 residues. V was shortened by 4 bases and J by 4 bases, with 11 bases between the two germline ends. This CDR3 is CASSYYPGNQPQHF. CDR3 nucleotides: TGTGCCAGCAGTTACTATCCGGGTAATCAGCCCCAGCATTTT.

The genes are TRBV6-5 and TRBJ2-3, with no clear D. The ends were cut back, 5 bases at V and 2 bases at J, with 8 bases in the middle. This CDR3 has 13 amino acids. CDR1 MNHEY and CDR2 SVGAGI come from the germline V gene. The CDR3 loop is CASSATSTDTQYF. The CDR3 bases are TGTGCCAGCAGTGCGACATCCACAGATACGCAGTATTTT.